The 6 T cell receptor beta chains given below trace back to one sample, sequenced in a study of T cell repertoires in cytomegalovirus infection. Their recognized antigens are unknown. Using its own MiXCR run on the reads, TCRdb lists one record per CDR3 protein. The sample records about 71,000 distinct CDR3 sequences, about 20% being singletons. The sequenced sample was CD8+ T cells from cultured PBMCs, obtained from culture after CMV antigen stimulation. The receptors shown here come from a human donor in good health (CMV status not recorded). Some clones in this sample may be carry-over from other donors' samples.

The CDR3 loop reads CAIREGSYNEQFF. The CDR3 region has the DNA TGTGCCATCCGCGAGGGCTCCTACAATGAGCAGTTCTTC. This chain links TRBV5-4 with TRBJ2-1; D possibly corresponds to TRBD2 (5 bases). Germline CDR1 SGHNT, CDR2 YYREEE (reference sequence). This CDR3 comprises 13 residues. Deletions cut 9 bases from V and 0 bases from J, with 10 bases between.

The V gene is TRBV27, the J gene TRBJ2-7, with TRBD1 as a possible D gene (5 bases). CDR3 size: 14 residues. V dropped 6 bases and J dropped 4 bases, with 16 bases sitting between them. Looked up from germline, CDR1 is MNHEY and CDR2 is SMNVEV (reference sequence). CDR3 DNA: TGTGCCAGCAGCCTCGGACACACCGGGTACGAGCAGTACTTC. Translating gives CASSLGHTGYEQYF.

V usage is TRBV6-1 and J usage is TRBJ2-7, with D maybe TRBD1 (5 bases). This CDR3 comprises 14 residues. Trimming stripped 4 bases from V and 6 bases from J, with 16 bases between. From germline, CDR1 is MNHNS and CDR2 SASEGT. The CDR3 DNA reads TGTGCCAGCAGTGGAAGGGGCAGTGTGGGCGAGCAGTACTTC. It translates to CASSGRGSVGEQYF.

The V call is TRBV7-6, the J call TRBJ2-2; no clear D gene. The germline V gene has CDR1 SGHVS and CDR2 FNYEAQ. V lost 7 bases, J lost 1 base, and 10 bases lay in between. CDR3 length: 14 amino acids. The CDR3 loop is CASTLPGNTGELFF. CDR3 in DNA: TGTGCCAGCACCCTACCAGGGAACACCGGGGAGCTGTTTTTT.

The chain joins TRBV7-9 to TRBJ2-2; possible D gene TRBD1, 6 bases. The CDR3 has 15 residues. V lost 3 bases, J lost 4 bases, and 12 bases lay in between. Germline CDR1 reads SEHNR; CDR2 reads FQNEAQ (reference sequence). Here the CDR3 reads CASSFQGLFTGELFF. CDR3 sequence (DNA): TGTGCCAGCAGCTTTCAGGGGTTGTTCACCGGGGAGCTGTTTTTT.

This rearrangement joins TRBV20-1 to TRBJ1-1; the match to TRBD1 covers 8 bases. The junction had 2 bases not matched to a gene; V was cut back by 5 bases and J by 0 bases. CDR1 DFQATT and CDR2 SNEGSKA come from the germline V gene (reference sequence). This CDR3 is built from 13 residues. DNA for the CDR3: TGCAGTGCTTCGGACAGGGTGAACACTGAAGCTTTCTTT. Translation gives CSASDRVNTEAFF.